The 30 T cell receptor beta chains below were found in one sample sequenced in a study of beta chain features in type 1 diabetes. These TCRs' antigens remain unknown. The investigators reverse transcribed all of the isolated RNA, so they sequenced expressed TCRB transcripts. Here immunoSEQ multiplex PCR was the method, and the copy in TCRdb shows in-frame clones only, minus some. Counted here are around 240,000 clones, 15% to 20% occurring once; the ten biggest clones make up about 0.08%. Study-wide findings and caveats: Shortening of TCRB CDR3s, moderate but significant, appeared in all four CD4+ subsets of Type 1 diabetes patients.

Input material: naive CD4+ T cells from blood. All receptors come from a young man with type 1 diabetes.

This clone occurred a few times. The V and J genes are TRBV7-9 and TRBJ1-2; D gene uncertain. V dropped 11 bases and J dropped 8 bases, with 21 bases sitting between them. Germline-derived CDR1 and CDR2 are SEHNR and FQNEAQ (reference sequence). This CDR3 is built from 13 residues. This CDR3 reads CAEFKRSGPGYTF. The CDR3 coding sequence is TGTGCCGAATTCAAGAGGTCCGGACCAGGCTACACCTTC.

This chain connects TRBV29-1 to TRBJ2-1; 9 bases map to TRBD2. V shed 4 bases and J 8 bases; nucleotides not matched to a gene: 9. This CDR3 has 14 amino acids. CDR1 SQVTM and CDR2 ANQGSEA come from the germline V gene. The CDR3 loop reads CSVGGGSGSDEQFF. The CDR3 DNA follows: TGCAGCGTTGGGGGAGGTAGCGGGAGTGATGAGCAGTTCTTC.

This clone was recorded a few times. J is TRBJ2-7 and V is TRBV7-9; a weak D match, TRBD1 (5 bases). Trimming removed 4 bases at V and 9 bases at J, with 22 bases between. Germline V gene data show CDR1 as SEHNR and CDR2 as FQNEAQ (reference sequence). This CDR3 is built from 15 residues. CDR3 sequence: CASSYGAGNPSGQYF. The CDR3 DNA is TGTGCCAGCAGCTATGGAGCAGGGAACCCCAGTGGGCAGTACTTC.

This clone was detected only a few times. The chain uses TRBV13 and TRBJ2-7; D may be TRBD1 (5 bases). The CDR3 loop spans 13 amino acids. Germline-derived CDR1 and CDR2 are PRHDT and FYEKMQ (reference sequence). The V gene lost 1 base and the J gene lost 6 bases, with 10 bases spanning the gap. The CDR3 here is CASSLVGLGEQYF. The DNA for the CDR3 is TGTGCCAGCAGCTTAGTGGGGCTAGGCGAGCAGTACTTC.

This clone came up a few times. The V and J genes are TRBV4-1 and TRBJ2-3, with 7 bases that match TRBD2. V shed 0 bases, J shed 1 base, and the junction held 7 bases outside the gene matches. From germline, CDR1 is MGHRA and CDR2 YSYEKL. The CDR3 consists of 17 residues. CDR3 bases: TGCGCCAGCAGCCAAGATAGGGTAACTAGCGGCACAGATACGCAGTATTTT. Residues: CASSQDRVTSGTDTQYF.

This chain uses TRBV29-1 with TRBJ1-2; D may be TRBD1 (6 bases). Trimming stripped 4 bases from V and 0 bases from J, with 12 bases between. This CDR3 comprises 14 residues. Germline V gene lookup returns CDR1 SQVTM and CDR2 ANQGSEA. The CDR3 region has the DNA TGCAGCGTTGGTCTCGGACAGCCTAACTATGGCTACACCTTC. Its translation is CSVGLGQPNYGYTF.

There are a few counts of this clone. Other DNA sequences in the sample encode the same CDR3. The gene calls are TRBV29-1 and TRBJ2-3, with 10 bases matching TRBD2. CDR1 is SQVTM and CDR2 is ANQGSEA in the germline V gene. CDR3 size: 14 residues. V was pared by 4 bases and J by 0 bases, with 1 base of the junction left unmatched. The CDR3 nucleotides are TGCAGCGTTGGGACTAGCGGAAGCACAGATACGCAGTATTTT. Translation gives CSVGTSGSTDTQYF.

This chain connects TRBV9 to TRBJ2-3; TRBD2 matches 11 bases. Unmatched junction bases numbered 4, after V lost 2 bases and J lost 2 bases. Germline assignment: CDR1 SGDLS and CDR2 YYNGEE. The CDR3 has 16 residues. This CDR3 reads CASSVRLAGTTDTQYF. Here the CDR3 DNA reads TGTGCCAGCAGCGTGAGACTAGCGGGGACCACAGATACGCAGTATTTT.

This clone was detected only a few times. V gene TRBV14 combines with J gene TRBJ2-1; 8 bases align to TRBD2. CDR3 length: 15 residues. Germline V CDR1 and CDR2: SGHDN, FVKESK. Trimming took 6 bases from V and 0 from J; bases not matched to a gene: 4. The CDR3 reads CASSLAGSSYNEQFF. The CDR3 DNA reads as TGTGCCAGCAGTTTAGCGGGAAGCTCCTACAATGAGCAGTTCTTC. Full variable domain (outside the CDR3, taken from reference TRBV14 and TRBJ2-1): EAGVTQFPSHSVIEKGQTVTLRCDPISGHDNLYWYRRVMGKEIKFLLHFVKESKQDESGMPNNRFLAERTGGTYSTLKVQPAELEDSGVYFCASSLAGSSYNEQFFGPGTRLTVL.

This clone was observed a few times. The rearrangement uses TRBV5-5 and TRBJ2-5; the D is unclear. V lost 1 base and J lost 5, with 3 bases in between. Germline assignment: CDR1 SGHKS and CDR2 YYEKEE (reference sequence). This CDR3 contains 11 residues. CDR3 DNA sequence: TGTGCCAGCAGCTTGTTTGAGACCCAGTACTTC. Protein sequence: CASSLFETQYF.

A few counts support this clone. This chain links TRBV7-9 with TRBJ2-5, with D perhaps TRBD1 (5 bases). CDR3 length: 15 amino acids. Germline V gene sequence: CDR1 SEHNR, CDR2 FQNEAQ (reference sequence). V was pared by 8 bases and J by 4 bases, with 20 bases between. Here the CDR3 DNA reads TGTGCCAGCTTCACCACGGGCTCCCAGGGAGAGACCCAGTACTTC. Amino acid sequence: CASFTTGSQGETQYF.

This clone was found a few times. The chain recombines TRBV29-1 with TRBJ1-5; D is unresolved. Germline V lookup: CDR1 SQVTM, CDR2 ANQGSEA. Trimming took off 4 bases at V and 7 bases at J, with 17 bases between the two ends. This CDR3 has 14 amino acids. CDR3 protein: CSVALYGEKQPQHF. DNA of the CDR3: TGCAGCGTTGCCCTGTACGGGGAAAAGCAGCCCCAGCATTTT. Full variable domain (remainder filled in from reference TRBV29-1 and TRBJ1-5): SAVISQKPSRDICQRGTSLTIQCQVDSQVTMMFWYRQQPGQSLTLIATANQGSEATYESGFVIDKFPISRPNLTFSTLTVSNMSPEDSSIYLCSVALYGEKQPQHFGDGTRLSIL.

This clone has more than one count but fewer than ten. This chain uses TRBV29-1 with TRBJ2-3; TRBD2 aligns across 10 bases. With 2 bases clipped from V and 5 bases from J, the junction kept 4 bases outside the gene matches. Germline lookup yields CDR1 SQVTM and CDR2 ANQGSEA. The CDR3 totals 14 residues. DNA of the CDR3: TGCAGCGTTGAAAAGAGCGGGAGGGGAGATACGCAGTATTTT. Protein product: CSVEKSGRGDTQYF.

The chain joins TRBV5-1 to TRBJ2-1; TRBD2 agrees at 13 bases. V was clipped by 4 bases and J by 0 bases; unmatched bases: 4. The CDR3 sequence is 17 residues long. CDR1 and CDR2 (germline): SGHRS, YFSETQ. The CDR3 nucleotides read TGCGCCAGCAGCCCGGGACTAGCGGGAAGCTCCTACAATGAGCAGTTCTTC. It codes for CASSPGLAGSSYNEQFF.

The genes are TRBV7-2 and TRBJ2-7, with D unclear. The V gene lost 2 bases and the J gene lost 2 bases, with 13 bases spanning the gap. This CDR3 is built from 15 residues. From germline, CDR1 is SGHTA and CDR2 FQGNSA. The DNA for the CDR3 is TGTGCCAGCAGCTTAACCCAAACCTTAGCCTACGAGCAGTACTTC. It codes for CASSLTQTLAYEQYF.

This clone was detected a few times. This sequence joins TRBV15 and TRBJ2-5; D is uncertain. The CDR3 has 12 residues. The V end was cut by 0 bases, the J end by 9 bases, with 8 bases between. Germline V gene lookup returns CDR1 LNHNV and CDR2 YYDKDF (reference sequence). Here the CDR3 DNA reads TGTGCCACCAGCAGAGATACGGGCGCCCAGTACTTC. As protein: CATSRDTGAQYF.

The chain uses TRBV5-1 and TRBJ2-5; D unclear. The CDR3 is 12 amino acids. V lost 0 bases to trimming and J lost 5 bases, with 5 bases between them. Germline CDR1 and CDR2: SGHRS and YFSETQ. As DNA, the CDR3 is TGCGCCAGCAGCTTGGTGGAGGAGACCCAGTACTTC. Amino acids: CASSLVEETQYF. Using reference TRBV5-1 and TRBJ2-5 for the parts outside the CDR3, the full variable domain is KAGVTQTPRYLIKTRGQQVTLSCSPISGHRSVSWYQQTPGQGLQFLFEYFSETQRNKGNFPGRFSGRQFSNSRSEMNVSTLELGDSALYLCASSLVEETQYFGPGTRLLVL.

This clone was recorded a few times. The genes are TRBV2 and TRBJ2-4, with TRBD2 as a possible D gene (6 bases). This CDR3 contains 11 residues. V lost 8 bases to trimming and J lost 8 bases, with 10 bases between them. The V gene's germline CDR1 is SNHLY and CDR2 FYNNEI. CDR3: CASGLWDIQYF. The CDR3 DNA reads TGTGCCAGCGGACTATGGGACATTCAGTACTTC. The full variable domain, rest sourced from reference TRBV2 and TRBJ2-4, is EPEVTQTPSHQVTQMGQEVILRCVPISNHLYFYWYRQILGQKVEFLVSFYNNEISEKSEIFDDQFSVERPDGSNFTLKIRSTKLEDSAMYFCASGLWDIQYFGAGTRLSVL.

This clone occurred a few times. The V call is TRBV27, the J call TRBJ1-5; D might be TRBD1 (5 bases). V was clipped by 8 bases and J by 2 bases, with 16 bases between them. CDR1 and CDR2 from the germline V gene are MNHEY and SMNVEV (reference sequence). The CDR3 consists of 15 residues. CDR3: CASAGRGSGNQPQHF. The CDR3 DNA reads TGTGCCAGCGCAGGGCGGGGGTCGGGCAATCAGCCCCAGCATTTT.

This clone occurred a few times. This rearrangement joins TRBV28 to TRBJ2-1, with a possible D match to TRBD2 (6 bases). The CDR3 is made up of 17 amino acids. Germline CDR1 is MDHEN and CDR2 is SYDVKM. The V end lost 3 bases, the J end lost 0 bases, and 15 bases lay between the germline ends. The CDR3 DNA reads TGTGCCAGCAGTTTGGACATCCTAGCGAGCTCCTACAATGAGCAGTTCTTC. The encoded protein is CASSLDILASSYNEQFF.

This clone was found a few times. The chain couples TRBV29-1 to TRBJ1-2, with no clear D. V lost 5 bases to trimming and J lost 3 bases, with 19 bases between them. Per germline, CDR1 SQVTM and CDR2 ANQGSEA. The length of the CDR3 is 15 residues. The CDR3 loop reads CSVRSRSRADYGYTF. The CDR3 DNA is TGCAGCGTTCGTTCTAGGTCGCGGGCCGACTATGGCTACACCTTC.

The rearrangement joins TRBV7-3 to TRBJ2-7, with 10 positions matching TRBD2. Germline CDR1 is SGHTA and CDR2 is FQGTGA. The trim removed 4 bases at V and 2 bases at J, leaving 5 bases unmatched. This CDR3 comprises 15 residues. CDR3 coding DNA: TGTGCCAGCAGCTCGTGGACTAGCGGAACCTACGAGCAGTACTTC. It yields the protein CASSSWTSGTYEQYF.

The chain links TRBV7-2 to TRBJ2-1, with TRBD2 as a possible D gene (5 bases). Germline CDR1 reads SGHTA; CDR2 reads FQGNSA. The CDR3 is 14 amino acids. V was cut by 10 bases and J by 0 bases, with 13 bases left in between. The DNA for the CDR3 is TGTGCCACCCGGGGTTCGAGCTCCTACAATGAGCAGTTCTTC. Residues: CATRGSSSYNEQFF.

V and J are TRBV19 and TRBJ1-1; D not resolved. The CDR3 is made up of 14 amino acids. The ends were cut back, 6 bases at V and 1 base at J, with 12 bases in the middle. Germline CDR1 LNHDA, CDR2 SQIVND (reference sequence). CDR3 protein: CASSMDLWNTEAFF. In DNA form, the CDR3 reads TGTGCCAGTAGCATGGACCTTTGGAACACTGAAGCTTTCTTT.

This clone was picked up a small number of times. This chain connects TRBV19 to TRBJ2-6; TRBD1 matches 7 bases. The CDR3 loop spans 15 amino acids. In germline, CDR1 is LNHDA, CDR2 SQIVND (reference sequence). CDR3 in amino acids: CATRQGRSGANVLTF. The CDR3 coding sequence is TGTGCGACCCGACAGGGCCGCTCTGGGGCCAACGTCCTGACTTTC.

This chain joins TRBV5-1 and TRBJ2-1; 9 nucleotides agree with TRBD2. V gave up 0 bases and J gave up 6 bases; unmatched junction bases: 7. The CDR3 covers 16 residues. Germline CDR1 is SGHRS and CDR2 is YFSETQ. The CDR3 loop is CASSLGIAGATNEQFF. The CDR3 DNA follows: TGCGCCAGCAGCTTGGGGATAGCGGGAGCGACCAATGAGCAGTTCTTC. The full variable domain, its missing parts supplied by reference TRBV5-1 and TRBJ2-1, is KAGVTQTPRYLIKTRGQQVTLSCSPISGHRSVSWYQQTPGQGLQFLFEYFSETQRNKGNFPGRFSGRQFSNSRSEMNVSTLELGDSALYLCASSLGIAGATNEQFFGPGTRLTVL.

V gene TRBV5-1 combines with J gene TRBJ1-1; a possible D gene is TRBD1 (6 bases). Trimming shortened V by 1 base and J by 1 base, and 8 bases separated the two germline ends. CDR1 and CDR2 (germline): SGHRS, YFSETQ. CDR3 length: 14 residues. The CDR3 bases are TGCGCCAGCAGCTTGCTGGGGGCGAACACTGAAGCTTTCTTT. Translated, it gives CASSLLGANTEAFF.

This clone was seen only a few times. V is TRBV30 and J is TRBJ2-1; the D is unclear. The CDR3 has 14 amino acids. The V end lost 7 bases, the J end lost 0 bases, and 13 bases lay between the germline ends. Per the germline V gene, CDR1 is GTSNPN and CDR2 is SVGIG (reference sequence). For the CDR3, the DNA is TGTGCCTCGTGGACCGCTAGCTCCTACAATGAGCAGTTCTTC. Translation gives CASWTASSYNEQFF.

This clone was seen once. The chain is built from TRBV10-2 and TRBJ1-2; TRBD1 might be the D (6 bases). The CDR3 loop spans 14 amino acids. Germline lookup yields CDR1 WSHSY and CDR2 SAAADI. V was cut by 10 bases and J by 2 bases, with 17 bases left in between. The CDR3 here is CATLDLQGNYGYTF. The CDR3 DNA reads as TGCGCCACCCTAGATTTACAGGGAAACTATGGCTACACCTTC.

The chain carries TRBV2 and TRBJ2-4; no clear D gene. Germline V gene sequence: CDR1 SNHLY, CDR2 FYNNEI. With 2 bases removed from V and 8 bases from J, the gap between germline ends came to 7 bases. The CDR3 sequence is 12 residues long. CDR3 sequence (DNA): TGTGCCAGCAGTGAAAGGGTGGACATTCAGTACTTC. Translating it yields CASSERVDIQYF.